This entry describes one TCR beta chain. Its antigen remains unidentified. Trimming took 4 bases from V and 8 from J, leaving 14 bases between them. CDR3 length equals 13 residues. Germline V gene sequence: CDR1 MNHNY, CDR2 SVGAGI (reference sequence). These data originate in a study of shared clonotypes between healthy human individuals. Study-level results: Some clonotypes were shared by all four sorted-subset donors, while others were not shared. The non-shared ones had lower generation probabilities than the shared ones.

The assay ran at deep level. Per the original data handling: Because ImmunoSEQ provided only junction sequences with no quality scores, the filtering differed. The data were produced by immunoSEQ multiplex PCR, yet TCRdb's version contains in-frame clones alone and is incomplete. That table furnishes V, J and clone size, whereas the DNA furnished D and trimming. The repertoire holds about 2.3 million clones, with 92% as singletons. This chain connects TRBV6-6 to TRBJ1-1; D is ambiguous. This clonotype originated in a man aged 18 to 29 in good health. Some clones in this sample may be carry-over from other donors' samples. Specimen: naive CD4+ T cells from PBMCs. The sample's subset: CD45RA+ positively selected. The CDR3 DNA sequence: TGTGCCAGCAGTTTACCCCAAAGGGCAGAAGCTTTCTTT. It codes for CASSLPQRAEAFF.